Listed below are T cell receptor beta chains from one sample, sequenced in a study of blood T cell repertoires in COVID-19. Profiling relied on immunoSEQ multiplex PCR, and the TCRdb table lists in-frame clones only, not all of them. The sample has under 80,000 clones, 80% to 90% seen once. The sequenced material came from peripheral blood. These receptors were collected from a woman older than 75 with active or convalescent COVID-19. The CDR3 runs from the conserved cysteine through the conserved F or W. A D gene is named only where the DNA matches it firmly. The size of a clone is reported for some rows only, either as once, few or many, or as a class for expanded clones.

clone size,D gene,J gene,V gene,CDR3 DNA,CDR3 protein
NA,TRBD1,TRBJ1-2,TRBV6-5,TGTGCCAGCAGTTACGGGACAGGGTTAGGGGGCTACACCTTC,CASSYGTGLGGYTF
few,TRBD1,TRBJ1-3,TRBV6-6,TGTGCCAGCAGTACCAGGGGGCTAAACGGAAACACCATATATTTT,CASSTRGLNGNTIYF
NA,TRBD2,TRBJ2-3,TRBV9,TGTGCCAGCAGCGTGTTTGCGGGAGACCGCACAGATACGCAGTATTTT,CASSVFAGDRTDTQYF
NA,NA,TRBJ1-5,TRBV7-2,TGTGCCAGCAGCTTAGGTCAGGGTAATCAGCCCCAGCATTTT,CASSLGQGNQPQHF
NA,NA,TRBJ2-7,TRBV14,TGTGCCAGCAGCCAAGAAAACAGTTTAGCGACCTACGAGCAGTACTTC,CASSQENSLATYEQYF
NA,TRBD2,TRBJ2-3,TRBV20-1,TGCAGTGCTGGTGCGGGGGCAGATACGCAGTATTTT,CSAGAGADTQYF
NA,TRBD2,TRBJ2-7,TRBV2,TGTGCCAGCAACCTAGCGGGTCTCTACGAGCAGTACTTC,CASNLAGLYEQYF
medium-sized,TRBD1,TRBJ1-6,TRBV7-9,TGTGCCAGCAGCGGGGGGACAGCCTATAATTCACCCCTCCACTTT,CASSGGTAYNSPLHF
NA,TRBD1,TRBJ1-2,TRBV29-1,TGCAGCGTTGAACTTTCGGGACAGATGAACTATGGCTACACCTTC,CSVELSGQMNYGYTF
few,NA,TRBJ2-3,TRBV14,TGTGCCAGCAGCCAAGTGGCAGGGTATACAGATACGCAGTATTTT,CASSQVAGYTDTQYF
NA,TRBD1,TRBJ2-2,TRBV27,TGTGCCAGCAGTCCGCGCGGAGACAGGGTCACCGGGGAGCTGTTTTTT,CASSPRGDRVTGELFF
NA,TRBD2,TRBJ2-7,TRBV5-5,TGTGCCAGCAGCTTGGAAGGGACTAGTGCCTACGAGCAGTACTTC,CASSLEGTSAYEQYF
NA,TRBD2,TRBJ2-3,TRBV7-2,TGTGCCAGCAGCAGTAGCGGGAGGGTTAATTCAGATACGCAGTATTTT,CASSSSGRVNSDTQYF